The 28 T cell receptor beta chains listed next were all sequenced from one sample in a study of radiotherapy plus CTLA-4 blockade in lung cancer. Libraries were prepared by immunoSEQ multiplex PCR; TCRdb keeps only in-frame clonotypes and omits some of them. The sample holds roughly 59,000 clones; around 74% are singletons and the top ten take approximately 8.3%. The starting material was peripheral blood, obtained from a patient treated with radiotherapy plus ipilimumab. These receptors were obtained from a human donor with non-small cell lung cancer whose response to radiotherapy plus ipilimumab could not be evaluated.

The chain is built from TRBV10-3 and TRBJ2-3, with 9 bases identical to TRBD2. The CDR3 covers 14 residues. V gave up 6 bases and J gave up 5 bases; unmatched junction bases: 6. Germline assignment: CDR1 ENHRY and CDR2 SYGVKD. CDR3 loop: CAIRIAGVRDTQYF. Here the CDR3 DNA reads TGTGCCATCAGGATAGCGGGAGTAAGAGATACGCAGTATTTT.

J is TRBJ2-5 and V is TRBV18; TRBD1 might be the D (5 bases). This CDR3 contains 13 residues. In germline, CDR1 is KGHSH, CDR2 LQKENI. V was pared by 6 bases and J by 1 base, with 9 bases between. CDR3 sequence reads: CASSPQGQETQYF. CDR3 bases: TGTGCCAGCTCGCCCCAGGGCCAAGAGACCCAGTACTTC.

V and J are TRBV18 and TRBJ2-7; 13 nucleotides match TRBD2. The CDR3 sequence is 17 residues long. Germline CDR1 and CDR2: KGHSH and LQKENI. The V segment lost 4 bases and the J segment 6 bases; nucleotides outside the gene matches: 12. CDR3 region: CASSLGGGLAGEREQYF. The CDR3 DNA sequence: TGTGCCAGCTCACTTGGGGGAGGACTAGCGGGAGAACGCGAGCAGTACTTC.

The genes are TRBV18 and TRBJ1-1; D not resolved. V was trimmed by 3 bases and J by 3 bases, leaving 17 bases between them. The V gene's germline CDR1 is KGHSH and CDR2 LQKENI. This CDR3 spans 16 amino acids. CDR3 DNA sequence: TGTGCCAGCTCACCTGTATCCGGGGTCTACGACACTGAAGCTTTCTTT. Translated, it gives CASSPVSGVYDTEAFF.

The chain carries TRBV18 and TRBJ1-5; D perhaps matches TRBD1 (5 bases). V dropped 3 bases and J dropped 3 bases, with 12 bases sitting between them. CDR3 length: 15 amino acids. Germline V gene lookup returns CDR1 KGHSH and CDR2 LQKENI. CDR3 amino acids: CASSPGLAHNQPQHF. CDR3 DNA sequence: TGTGCCAGCTCACCGGGACTGGCCCACAATCAGCCCCAGCATTTT. Combining the CDR3 with reference TRBV18 and TRBJ1-5 gives the whole variable domain NAGVMQNPRHLVRRRGQEARLRCSPMKGHSHVYWYRQLPEEGLKFMVYLQKENIIDESGMPKERFSAEFPKEGPSILRIQQVVRGDSAAYFCASSPGLAHNQPQHFGDGTRLSIL.

The chain has TRBV4-2 and TRBJ1-1, with D possibly being TRBD1 (5 bases). This CDR3 contains 16 residues. The germline gives CDR1 LGHNA, CDR2 YNFKEQ. Trimming removed 4 bases at V and 8 bases at J, with 23 bases between. CDR3 protein: CASSRLREAAGGEAFF. CDR3 nucleotides: TGTGCCAGCAGCCGGTTGCGGGAGGCGGCGGGGGGGGAAGCTTTCTTT.

This clone appeared a single time. The chain employs TRBV6-5 and TRBJ1-2; a possible D gene is TRBD1 (6 bases). CDR1 and CDR2 from the germline V gene are MNHEY and SVGAGI. Trimming shortened V by 9 bases and J by 2 bases, and 19 bases separated the two germline ends. The CDR3 runs to 15 residues. As DNA, the CDR3 is TGTGCCAGTTCTGTCTCCATGACAGGAAACTATGGCTACACCTTC. It specifies CASSVSMTGNYGYTF.

The V gene is TRBV28, the J gene TRBJ2-2, with 10 bases aligning to TRBD2. The junction had 5 bases not matched to a gene; V was cut back by 6 bases and J by 4 bases. CDR3 size: 15 residues. Looked up from germline, CDR1 is MDHEN and CDR2 is SYDVKM. The CDR3 DNA sequence: TGTGCCAGCAGGAGGACTAGCGGACCCACCGGGGAGCTGTTTTTT. Residues: CASRRTSGPTGELFF.

The V gene is TRBV30, the J gene TRBJ1-1, with D unresolved. Germline V gene lookup returns CDR1 GTSNPN and CDR2 SVGIG (reference sequence). With 3 bases removed from V and 1 base from J, the gap between germline ends came to 9 bases. CDR3 length: 13 amino acids. In DNA form, the CDR3 reads TGTGCCTGGAGGGCGGGTCAGAACACTGAAGCTTTCTTT. Translation: CAWRAGQNTEAFF.

The chain has TRBV9 and TRBJ2-5; D may be TRBD2 (6 bases). Germline V gene sequence: CDR1 SGDLS, CDR2 YYNGEE. The CDR3 covers 16 residues. The V gene lost 3 bases and the J gene lost 7 bases, with 22 bases spanning the gap. CDR3 sequence: CASSGTSSNGGMTQYF. The CDR3 DNA follows: TGTGCCAGCAGCGGAACTAGCAGCAATGGGGGGATGACCCAGTACTTC.

This clone has just a few counts. J is TRBJ2-1 and V is TRBV11-2, with a possible D match to TRBD1 (6 bases). Germline CDR1 is SGHAT and CDR2 is FQNNGV. The V end was cut by 3 bases, the J end by 4 bases, with 13 bases between. This CDR3 comprises 15 residues. CDR3 DNA: TGTGCCAGCAGCTTTCCGGACACAGGGTACAATGAGCAGTTCTTC. As protein: CASSFPDTGYNEQFF.

The V gene is TRBV5-6, the J gene TRBJ2-5; the match to TRBD1 covers 7 bases. Germline V gene sequence: CDR1 SGHDT, CDR2 YYEEEE. With 0 bases clipped from V and 2 bases from J, the junction kept 7 bases outside the gene matches. The CDR3 is made up of 16 amino acids. The CDR3 sequence: CASSLDPRTGQETQYF. The CDR3 region has the DNA TGTGCCAGCAGCTTGGACCCTAGGACAGGACAAGAGACCCAGTACTTC.

This clone was seen only a few times. This chain links TRBV6-5 with TRBJ2-7, with D unresolved. CDR3 length equals 16 residues. Trimming pared 3 bases from V and 2 bases from J, leaving 17 bases between. From germline, CDR1 is MNHEY and CDR2 SVGAGI. CDR3 DNA: TGTGCCAGCAGTTATTCTTCCGTAACGGGTGCCTACGAGCAGTACTTC. Protein sequence: CASSYSSVTGAYEQYF.

This clone occurred a few times. This chain links TRBV10-3 with TRBJ2-7; D may be TRBD1 (6 bases). This CDR3 spans 15 amino acids. The V end was cut by 2 bases, the J end by 1 base, with 12 bases between. The germline V gene encodes CDR1 ENHRY and CDR2 SYGVKD. CDR3 DNA: TGTGCCATCAGTGAGATGGCAGGACAGTCCTACGAGCAGTACTTC. As protein: CAISEMAGQSYEQYF.

This clone appeared a few times. CDR3: CASSLTGGRNTIYF. Here the CDR3 DNA reads TGTGCCAGCAGCCTAACAGGGGGCAGAAACACCATATATTTT. The chain joins TRBV14 to TRBJ1-3; 9 bases map to TRBD1. V dropped 4 bases and J dropped 5; count of bases not matched to a gene: 3. The CDR3 contains 14 residues. In germline, CDR1 is SGHDN, CDR2 FVKESK.

This sequence joins TRBV6-4 and TRBJ2-1; 11 positions match TRBD2. Trimming at V came to 2 bases and at J to 8 bases, leaving 5 bases not matched to a gene. The CDR3 covers 15 residues. Germline lookup yields CDR1 MRHNA and CDR2 SNTAGT. The CDR3 spells CASSDTSGSQDEQFF. The CDR3 DNA is TGTGCCAGCAGTGACACTAGCGGGAGTCAGGATGAGCAGTTCTTC.

The chain combines TRBV18 with TRBJ2-7; D not resolved. CDR1 KGHSH and CDR2 LQKENI come from the germline V gene. The CDR3 spans 15 residues. Trimming removed 2 bases from V and 0 bases from J, with 11 bases in between. CDR3 residues: CASSPARDFSYEQYF. The CDR3 DNA reads TGTGCCAGCTCACCAGCGAGAGATTTCTCCTACGAGCAGTACTTC.

CDR3 loop: CASSLEGIAAYEQYF. In DNA form, the CDR3 reads TGTGCCAGCAGTTTGGAGGGGATTGCCGCCTACGAGCAGTACTTC. The chain carries TRBV7-2 and TRBJ2-7; D is perhaps TRBD2 (6 bases). V was cut by 6 bases and J by 2 bases, with 17 bases left in between. This CDR3 has 15 residues. Germline V lookup: CDR1 SGHTA, CDR2 FQGNSA.

This clone was observed a handful of times. The rearrangement links TRBV9 to TRBJ2-5, with 11 bases aligning to TRBD1. Losses at the gene ends were 3 bases for V and 5 bases for J; bases not matched to a gene: 6. Germline V gene sequence: CDR1 SGDLS, CDR2 YYNGEE. This CDR3 spans 15 amino acids. The CDR3 is CASSAGQGAWETQYF. The CDR3 DNA follows: TGTGCCAGCAGCGCCGGACAGGGGGCATGGGAGACCCAGTACTTC.

The chain has TRBV5-1 and TRBJ1-1, with D perhaps matching TRBD1 (5 bases). Trimming pared 4 bases from V and 1 base from J, leaving 11 bases between. Germline-derived CDR1 and CDR2 are SGHRS and YFSETQ. The CDR3 totals 14 residues. The DNA for the CDR3 is TGCGCCAGCAGCCTCAGGGCCGGGAACACTGAAGCTTTCTTT. Translated: CASSLRAGNTEAFF. Full variable domain (outside the CDR3, taken from reference TRBV5-1 and TRBJ1-1): KAGVTQTPRYLIKTRGQQVTLSCSPISGHRSVSWYQQTPGQGLQFLFEYFSETQRNKGNFPGRFSGRQFSNSRSEMNVSTLELGDSALYLCASSLRAGNTEAFFGQGTRLTVV.

The chain combines TRBV7-3 with TRBJ1-2, with TRBD1 matching over 11 bases. The CDR3 contains 18 residues. V trimming: 6 bases; J trimming: 0 bases; junction bases outside the gene matches: 12. The germline V gene has CDR1 SGHTA and CDR2 FQGTGA. CDR3 sequence: CASRTLRDRGTSNYGYTF. In nucleotides, the CDR3 is TGTGCCAGCAGAACACTCCGGGACAGGGGGACCTCTAACTATGGCTACACCTTC.

V and J are TRBV4-1 and TRBJ1-2, with no clear D. Germline-derived CDR1 and CDR2 are MGHRA and YSYEKL. Trimming cost V 4 bases and J 5 bases, with 17 bases left between them. The CDR3 runs to 15 residues. In DNA, the CDR3 is TGCGCCAGCAGCCCCCTAGGTCATGATCAGTATGGCTACACCTTC. Translating gives CASSPLGHDQYGYTF.

The chain employs TRBV7-2 and TRBJ2-5, with TRBD2 matching over 11 bases. The DNA end is more similar to TRBJ2-7, so the J call may be wrong. CDR1 is SGHTA, CDR2 FQGNSA, per germline. CDR3 length: 17 amino acids. The CDR3 reads CASSLRASGGTSYEQYF. The CDR3 DNA is TGTGCCAGCAGCTTAAGGGCTAGCGGGGGGACCTCCTACGAGCAGTACTTC.

The V and J genes are TRBV6-1 and TRBJ1-2, with 8 bases that match TRBD1. The CDR3 consists of 16 residues. The germline gives CDR1 MNHNS, CDR2 SASEGT. V was clipped by 4 bases and J by 4 bases; unmatched bases: 11. The DNA of the CDR3 is TGTGCCAGCAGTGGACCGCCAGGGGGCGCGATCTATGGCTACACCTTC. Its translation is CASSGPPGGAIYGYTF.

V is TRBV5-1 and J is TRBJ2-1; possibly TRBD2 for D (5 bases). This CDR3 region has 13 residues. Trimming removed 0 bases from V and 9 bases from J, with 10 bases in between. Germline values: CDR1 SGHRS, CDR2 YFSETQ. CDR3 in DNA: TGCGCCAGCAGCTTGGAACGAGGACTTGAGCAGTTCTTC. It codes for CASSLERGLEQFF.

The chain joins TRBV5-1 to TRBJ2-3; TRBD2 agrees at 9 bases. This CDR3 comprises 16 residues. J gave up 6 bases and V 2 bases, and 10 bases lay outside the gene matches. CDR1 is SGHRS, CDR2 YFSETQ, per germline. The CDR3 region has the DNA TGCGCCAGCAGCTTCACCGGGGCGGGGGGGGTGGATACGCAGTATTTT. Its translation is CASSFTGAGGVDTQYF.

The V and J genes are TRBV18 and TRBJ2-7, with D hard to call. Germline values: CDR1 KGHSH, CDR2 LQKENI. The CDR3 is 13 amino acids. V was shortened by 2 bases and J by 1 base, with 6 bases between the two germline ends. This CDR3 is CASSPVRSYEQYF. The CDR3 nucleotides read TGTGCCAGCTCACCAGTCAGATCCTACGAGCAGTACTTC.

This clone came up a few times. The chain's CDR3 is CASGLRQTYGYTF. The CDR3 DNA reads TGTGCCAGCGGCCTAAGACAGACCTATGGCTACACCTTC. The V gene is TRBV27, the J gene TRBJ1-2, with a weak D call TRBD1 (5 bases). The CDR3 is 13 residues long. Germline values: CDR1 MNHEY, CDR2 SMNVEV (reference sequence). The ends were cut back, 8 bases at V and 4 bases at J, with 14 bases in the middle.